This T cell receptor (beta chain) comes out of a study of blood T cell repertoires in COVID-19. As for the study in general: T cells, B-cell-depleted T cells, or PBMCs provided the cDNA or gDNA that served as material.

Per the original data handling: Nucleated cell counts were estimated from reference gene primer amplification. Here immunoSEQ multiplex PCR was the method, and the copy in TCRdb shows in-frame clones only, minus some. The V and J calls and clone size come from that table; D and trimming were worked out from the DNA. The sample shows 110,000 to 150,000 clones, approximately 80% of them seen only once. Allocation to cohorts depended on clinical history reported by the participants. The study recruited exposed participants who had met a COVID-19 case within 2 weeks before entry. The CDR3 loop spans 15 amino acids. Trimming cost V 5 bases and J 0 bases, with 11 bases left between them. Germline lookup yields CDR1 MNHEY and CDR2 SMNVEV (reference sequence).

The chain carries TRBV27 and TRBJ2-4; D not certain. This clonotype originated in a woman aged 18-29 years who had been exposed to COVID-19. The sequenced sample consisted of PBMCs or T cells enriched from blood (not recorded which). The CDR3 region has the DNA TGTGCCAGCAGTCCCGACTTCATAGCCAAAAACATTCAGTACTTC. This encodes CASSPDFIAKNIQYF.